This T cell receptor beta chain is from a study of siplizumab effects on memory and regulatory T cells. Regarding this clone: Antigen: not known.

Measured with immunoSEQ multiplex PCR; TCRdb has only the in-frame clones, and not every one. The repertoire consists of approximately 97,000 clones, with roughly 92% occurring once and the leading ten covering roughly 1%. Whole-study results and caveats: Sequences that were alloreactive and traceable to unstimulated CD4+ memory cells were significantly reduced by siplizumab. Researchers could not give a naive or memory phenotype to roughly 80-97% of proliferating CD4+ or CD8+ clones. Memory cells seemed less diverse than naive T cells, which seemed major alloresponse contributors. Versus over 25% in controls, the mappable alloreactive CD4+ clones averaged about 70% Treg-derived with siplizumab.

Germline V gene data show CDR1 as LNHNV and CDR2 as YYDKDF (reference sequence). With 5 bases removed from V and 1 base from J, the gap between germline ends came to 11 bases. The CDR3 is made up of 14 amino acids. The sequencing input was CD4+ T cells sorted from blood. This clonotype was obtained from a human donor in good health. The V gene is TRBV15, the J gene TRBJ1-1; a possible D gene is TRBD1 (5 bases). In DNA, the CDR3 is TGTGCCACCAGCCCAAGAACAGGGAACACTGAAGCTTTCTTT. Its translation: CATSPRTGNTEAFF.